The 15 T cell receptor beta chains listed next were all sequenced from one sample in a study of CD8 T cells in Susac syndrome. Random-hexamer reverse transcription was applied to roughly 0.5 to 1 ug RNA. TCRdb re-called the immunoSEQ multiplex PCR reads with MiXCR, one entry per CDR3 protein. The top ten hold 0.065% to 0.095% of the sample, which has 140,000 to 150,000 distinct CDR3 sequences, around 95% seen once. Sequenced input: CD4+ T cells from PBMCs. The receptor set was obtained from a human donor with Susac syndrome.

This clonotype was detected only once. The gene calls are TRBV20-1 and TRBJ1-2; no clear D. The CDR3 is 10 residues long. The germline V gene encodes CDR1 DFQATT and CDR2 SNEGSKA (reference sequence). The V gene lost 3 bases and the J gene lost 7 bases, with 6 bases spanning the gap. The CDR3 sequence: CSASYGGYTF. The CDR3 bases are TGCAGTGCTAGTTACGGTGGCTACACCTTC.

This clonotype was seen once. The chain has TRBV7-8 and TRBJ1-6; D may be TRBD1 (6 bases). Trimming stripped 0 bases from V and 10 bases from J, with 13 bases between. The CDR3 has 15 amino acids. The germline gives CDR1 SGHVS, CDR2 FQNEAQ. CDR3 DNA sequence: TGTGCCAGCAGCTTAGCGAAGGGGGTACGATCACCCCTCCACTTT. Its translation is CASSLAKGVRSPLHF.

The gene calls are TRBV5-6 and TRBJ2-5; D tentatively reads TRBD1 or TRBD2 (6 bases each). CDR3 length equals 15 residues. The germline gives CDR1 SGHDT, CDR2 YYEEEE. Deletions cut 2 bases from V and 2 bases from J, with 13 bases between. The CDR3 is CASSFGVGGQETQYF. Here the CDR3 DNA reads TGTGCCAGCAGCTTTGGAGTAGGGGGGCAAGAGACCCAGTACTTC.

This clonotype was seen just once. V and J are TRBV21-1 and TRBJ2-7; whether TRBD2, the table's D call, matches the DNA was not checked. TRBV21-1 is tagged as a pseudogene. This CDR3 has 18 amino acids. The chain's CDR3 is CASSKDLTSGRAQYEQYF. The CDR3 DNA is TGTGCCAGCAGCAAAGATTTGACTAGCGGGAGGGCTCAGTACGAGCAGTACTTC.

CDR3 residues: CASSETGTRETQYF. For the CDR3, the DNA is TGTGCCAGCAGTGAGACAGGAACCCGAGAGACCCAGTACTTC. The rearrangement links TRBV2 to TRBJ2-5; D possibly corresponds to TRBD1 (6 bases). V was trimmed by 3 bases and J by 4 bases, leaving 12 bases between them. Per germline, CDR1 SNHLY and CDR2 FYNNEI. This CDR3 region has 14 residues.

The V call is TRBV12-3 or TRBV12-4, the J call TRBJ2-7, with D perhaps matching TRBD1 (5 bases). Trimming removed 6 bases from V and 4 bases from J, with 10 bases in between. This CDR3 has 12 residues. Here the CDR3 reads CASRKDRYEQYF. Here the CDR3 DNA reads TGTGCCAGCAGGAAAGACAGATACGAGCAGTACTTC.

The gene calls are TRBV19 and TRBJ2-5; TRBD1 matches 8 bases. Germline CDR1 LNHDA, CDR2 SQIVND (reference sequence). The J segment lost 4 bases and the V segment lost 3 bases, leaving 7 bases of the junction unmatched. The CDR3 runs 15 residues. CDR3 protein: CASSITGTGGETQYF. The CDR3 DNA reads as TGTGCCAGTAGTATCACCGGGACAGGAGGAGAGACCCAGTACTTC.

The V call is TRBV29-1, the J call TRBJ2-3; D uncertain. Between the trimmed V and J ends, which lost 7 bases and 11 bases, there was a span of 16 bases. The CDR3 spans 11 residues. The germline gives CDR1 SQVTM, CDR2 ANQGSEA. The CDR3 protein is CSALTTPGQYF. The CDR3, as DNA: TGCAGCGCACTAACCACTCCGGGGCAGTATTTT.

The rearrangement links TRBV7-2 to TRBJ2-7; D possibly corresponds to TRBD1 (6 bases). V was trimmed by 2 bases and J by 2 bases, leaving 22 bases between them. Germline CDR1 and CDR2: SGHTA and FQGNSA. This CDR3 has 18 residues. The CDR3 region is CASSLKGPRSGATYEQYF. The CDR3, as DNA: TGTGCCAGCAGCTTAAAAGGGCCCCGTTCAGGGGCAACCTACGAGCAGTACTTC.

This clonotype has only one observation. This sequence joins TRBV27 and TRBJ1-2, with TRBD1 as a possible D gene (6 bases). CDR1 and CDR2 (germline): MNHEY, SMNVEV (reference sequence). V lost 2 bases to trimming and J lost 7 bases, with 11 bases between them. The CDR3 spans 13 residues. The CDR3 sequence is CASSLQGTRGYTF. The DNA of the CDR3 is TGTGCCAGCAGTTTACAGGGGACTCGTGGCTACACCTTC.

In DNA form, the CDR3 reads TGCAGCGGGGTACCCGGGGGAGTAGCAGATACGCAGTATTTT. Translation gives CSGVPGGVADTQYF. The genes are TRBV29-1 and TRBJ2-3, with a weak D call TRBD2 (6 bases). Germline V gene data show CDR1 as SQVTM and CDR2 as ANQGSEA. This CDR3 has 14 amino acids. The V end was cut by 7 bases, the J end by 4 bases, with 18 bases between.

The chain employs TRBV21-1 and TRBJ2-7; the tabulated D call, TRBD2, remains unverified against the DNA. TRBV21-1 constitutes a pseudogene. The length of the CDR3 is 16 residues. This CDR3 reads CASSPPCGTISYEQYF. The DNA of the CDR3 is TGTGCCAGCAGCCCTCCCTGCGGGACTATATCCTACGAGCAGTACTTC.

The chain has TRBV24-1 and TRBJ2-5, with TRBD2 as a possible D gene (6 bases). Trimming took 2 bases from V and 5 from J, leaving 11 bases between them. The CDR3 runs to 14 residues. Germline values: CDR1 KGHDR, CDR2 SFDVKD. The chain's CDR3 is CATSDSGVVETQYF. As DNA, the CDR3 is TGTGCCACCAGTGATTCGGGGGTTGTGGAGACCCAGTACTTC.

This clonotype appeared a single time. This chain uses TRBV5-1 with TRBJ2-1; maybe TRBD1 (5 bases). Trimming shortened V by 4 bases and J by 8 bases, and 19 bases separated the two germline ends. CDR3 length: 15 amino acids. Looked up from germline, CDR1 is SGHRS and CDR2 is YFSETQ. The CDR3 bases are TGCGCCAGCAGCGCCGAAAGGGGTAGCCCCGATGAGCAGTTCTTC. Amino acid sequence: CASSAERGSPDEQFF.

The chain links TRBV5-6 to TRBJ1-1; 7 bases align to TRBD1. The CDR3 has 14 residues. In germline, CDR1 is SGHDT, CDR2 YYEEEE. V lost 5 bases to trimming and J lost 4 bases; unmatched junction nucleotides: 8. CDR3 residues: CASRTGIVGTEAFF. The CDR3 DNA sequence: TGTGCCAGCAGGACAGGGATTGTAGGCACTGAAGCTTTCTTT.